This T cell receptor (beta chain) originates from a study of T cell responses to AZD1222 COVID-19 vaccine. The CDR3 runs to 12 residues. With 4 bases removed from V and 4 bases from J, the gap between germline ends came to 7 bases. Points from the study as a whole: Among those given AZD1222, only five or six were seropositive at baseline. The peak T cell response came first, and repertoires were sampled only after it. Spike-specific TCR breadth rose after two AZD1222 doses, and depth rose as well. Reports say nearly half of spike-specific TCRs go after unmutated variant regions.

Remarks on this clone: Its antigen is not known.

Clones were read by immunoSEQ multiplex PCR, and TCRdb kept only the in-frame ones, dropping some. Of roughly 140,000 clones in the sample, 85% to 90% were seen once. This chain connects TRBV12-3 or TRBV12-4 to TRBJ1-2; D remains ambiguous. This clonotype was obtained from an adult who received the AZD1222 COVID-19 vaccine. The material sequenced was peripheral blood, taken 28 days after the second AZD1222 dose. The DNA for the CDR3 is TGTGCCAGCAGTTATAACAGCTATGGCTACACCTTC. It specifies CASSYNSYGYTF.